The 8 T cell receptor beta chains below were found in one sample sequenced in a study of blood T cells in healthy people across ages. A second PCR of roughly 7 to 11 cycles used a sample-barcoded 5' primer and a J-beta primer mix. MiXCR, applied by TCRdb to the 5' RACE reads, yields one record per CDR3 protein. The table shows some 1.8 million distinct CDR3 sequences, with roughly 43% occurring only once. Input material: blood. These receptors came from a human donor in good health.

The rearrangement links TRBV4-3 to TRBJ2-7; TRBD1 or TRBD2 may be the D gene (5 bases each). Germline assignment: CDR1 LGHNA and CDR2 YSLEER. The V gene lost 0 bases and the J gene lost 3 bases, with 12 bases spanning the gap. The CDR3 extends over 15 amino acids. The CDR3 reads CASSQDWGILYEQYF. The CDR3, as DNA: TGCGCCAGCAGCCAAGATTGGGGGATACTCTACGAGCAGTACTTC.

The CDR3 DNA sequence: TGTGCCAGCAGCCTTTGGGCGGCTGTAGGGACCGGGGAGCTGTTTTTT. This gives the protein CASSLWAAVGTGELFF. J is TRBJ2-2 and V is TRBV7-2, with D uncertain. The length of the CDR3 is 16 residues. Trimming removed 5 bases at V and 5 bases at J, with 18 bases between. The germline gives CDR1 SGHTA, CDR2 FQGNSA.

A few counts support this clonotype. Possible read error: a much larger clone is one base away. The chain links TRBV11-1 to TRBJ2-1, with D tentatively TRBD2 (5 bases). Germline CDR1 and CDR2: SGHAT and FQDESV (reference sequence). CDR3 length: 13 amino acids. The CDR3 reads CANSFGLSNEQFF. For the CDR3, the DNA is TGTGCCAACAGCTTTGGACTCTCAAATGAGCAGTTCTTC.

This clonotype was counted a few times. V gene TRBV4-3 combines with J gene TRBJ2-7; D remains unclear. CDR3 length equals 14 residues. From germline, CDR1 is LGHNA and CDR2 YSLEER. The V end was cut by 0 bases, the J end by 3 bases, with 9 bases between. CDR3 DNA sequence: TGCGCCAGCAGCCAAGAGTCCGGATACTACGAGCAGTACTTC. Translated: CASSQESGYYEQYF.

This clonotype has more than one count but fewer than ten. This chain connects TRBV5-6 to TRBJ2-5; the D call may be TRBD1 or TRBD2 (5 bases each). V was clipped by 4 bases and J by 11 bases, with 24 bases between them. The length of the CDR3 is 15 residues. The germline gives CDR1 SGHDT, CDR2 YYEEEE. CDR3 coding DNA: TGTGCCAGCAGCCCCGTAGGCAGGGAGACGGAGGAGCAGTACTTC. This translates into CASSPVGRETEEQYF.

The rearrangement links TRBV6-1 to TRBJ2-3, with 8 bases lining up with TRBD2. The CDR3 is 19 amino acids. CDR1 and CDR2 from the germline V gene are MNHNS and SASEGT. Trimming at V came to 6 bases and at J to 0 bases, leaving 17 bases not matched to a gene. CDR3 loop: CASRRLGGATLLSTDTQYF. DNA of the CDR3: TGTGCCAGCAGACGTCTCGGGGGGGCTACCCTCCTCAGCACAGATACGCAGTATTTT.

The chain couples TRBV4-1 to TRBJ1-5; D remains ambiguous. Germline loops: CDR1 MGHRA, CDR2 YSYEKL. V was pared by 1 base and J by 5 bases, with 18 bases between. The CDR3 totals 17 residues. The CDR3 coding sequence is TGCGCCAGCAGCCAAGTTTCAGGACCCGGGAAGGATCAGCCCCAGCATTTT. Translating it yields CASSQVSGPGKDQPQHF.

The chain links TRBV5-1 to TRBJ1-1; the match to TRBD1 covers 8 bases. The CDR3 contains 16 residues. The germline gives CDR1 SGHRS, CDR2 YFSETQ. The V gene end was trimmed by 2 bases and the J gene end by 4 bases; junction bases not matched to a gene: 10. The CDR3 here is CASSLSTGGAGTEAFF. The CDR3 DNA sequence: TGCGCCAGCAGCTTATCCACAGGGGGAGCAGGCACTGAAGCTTTCTTT.